The present T cell receptor beta chain was sequenced within a study of T cell responses to AZD1222 COVID-19 vaccine. J lost 3 bases, V lost 2 bases, and 8 bases had no gene match. Germline CDR1 is SGHDT and CDR2 is YYEEEE. The CDR3 extends over 16 amino acids. The assay was immunoSEQ multiplex PCR, and TCRdb's table has in-frame clones only and misses some. The data hold 160,000 or so clones, with about 91% observed a single time. V gene TRBV5-6 combines with J gene TRBJ2-4; 7 bases agree with TRBD1. Sequencing used peripheral blood, obtained on day 0 of AZD1222 vaccination. The clonotype originates from an adult in good health. Written as DNA, the CDR3 is TGTGCCAGCAGCTTTTTAGGGGGCGAAGTCAAAAACATTCAGTACTTC. This translates into CASSFLGGEVKNIQYF.